One and the same sample provided the 31 T cell receptor beta chains below, sequenced in a study of blood T cell repertoires in COVID-19. Assay: immunoSEQ multiplex PCR; the TCRdb copy retains only in-frame clones and omits some. In the table there are approximately 190,000 clones, 84% of which are singletons. Sample: peripheral blood. Receptors were obtained from a man aged 30 to 45 with active or convalescent COVID-19.

The rearrangement links TRBV11-2 to TRBJ2-5; 7 nucleotides align to TRBD1. This CDR3 is built from 14 residues. CDR1 and CDR2 (germline): SGHAT, FQNNGV. V trimming: 3 bases; J trimming: 9 bases; junction bases outside the gene matches: 10. The CDR3 bases are TGTGCCAGCAGCTTGGGGGACAGTTTTGAGCCCCAGTACTTC. It specifies CASSLGDSFEPQYF.

CDR3 coding DNA: TGTGCCAGCCGACGGGTTGGCAATCAGCCCCAGCATTTT. It specifies CASRRVGNQPQHF. V is TRBV28 and J is TRBJ1-5; no firm D call. Germline V gives CDR1 MDHEN, CDR2 SYDVKM. The CDR3 is 13 residues long. V gave up 8 bases and J gave up 2 bases, with 10 bases separating them.

J is TRBJ1-5 and V is TRBV28; the D gene is possibly TRBD1 (6 bases). The length of the CDR3 is 15 residues. With 8 bases removed from V and 1 base from J, the gap between germline ends came to 15 bases. From germline, CDR1 is MDHEN and CDR2 SYDVKM. Written as DNA, the CDR3 is TGTGCCAGCCGTGGACAGCGACACAGCAATCAGCCCCAGCATTTT. Translating gives CASRGQRHSNQPQHF.

This clone was recorded only once. The chain is built from TRBV6-5 and TRBJ1-1; D is undetermined. CDR3 size: 14 residues. Germline V gene data show CDR1 as MNHEY and CDR2 as SVGAGI. Deletions cut 5 bases from V and 1 base from J, with 11 bases between. This CDR3 reads CASSNLQENTEAFF. The CDR3 DNA reads as TGTGCCAGCAGTAACCTTCAGGAGAACACTGAAGCTTTCTTT.

V usage is TRBV5-6 and J usage is TRBJ1-1; weak D call: TRBD1 (5 bases). The CDR3 contains 14 residues. The V gene's germline CDR1 is SGHDT and CDR2 YYEEEE. V was trimmed by 4 bases and J by 5 bases, leaving 15 bases between them. The CDR3 region has the DNA TGTGCCAGCAGCCTCCGGGGACTTTTTACTGAAGCTTTCTTT. Its protein product is CASSLRGLFTEAFF. The entire variable domain, with the rest obtained from reference TRBV5-6 and TRBJ1-1, is as follows: DAGVTQSPTHLIKTRGQQVTLRCSPKSGHDTVSWYQQALGQGPQFIFQYYEEEERQRGNFPDRFSGHQFPNYSSELNVNALLLGDSALYLCASSLRGLFTEAFFGQGTRLTVV.

In this sample, this clone turned up a few times. Other DNA sequences of this sample code for an identical CDR3. CDR3 protein: CASSLGGQVYNSPLHF. In DNA form, the CDR3 reads TGTGCCAGCAGCTTGGGAGGACAGGTCTATAATTCACCCCTCCACTTT. The genes are TRBV5-6 and TRBJ1-6, with 7 bases identical to TRBD1. The CDR3 length is 16 residues. The V gene's germline CDR1 is SGHDT and CDR2 YYEEEE. Trimming removed 0 bases from V and 3 bases from J; junction bases left unmatched: 3.

The chain combines TRBV6-4 with TRBJ2-6; D remains unclear. The germline CDR1 and CDR2 sequences are MRHNA and SNTAGT. Trimming pared 5 bases from V and 0 bases from J, leaving 5 bases between. The CDR3 is 14 amino acids. CDR3 DNA sequence: TGTGCCAGCAGTCTCGGCTCTGGGGCCAACGTCCTGACTTTC. Residues: CASSLGSGANVLTF.

This sequence joins TRBV7-9 and TRBJ1-2, with a possible D match to TRBD1 (5 bases). CDR3 length: 15 residues. Trimming stripped 1 base from V and 1 base from J, with 10 bases between. Germline V gene sequence: CDR1 SEHNR, CDR2 FQNEAQ (reference sequence). CDR3 bases: TGTGCCAGCAGCTTAGGTAGACAGTTTAACTATGGCTACACCTTC. It specifies CASSLGRQFNYGYTF. Together with reference TRBV7-9 and TRBJ1-2, the CDR3 gives the full variable domain: DTGVSQNPRHKITKRGQNVTFRCDPISEHNRLYWYRQTLGQGPEFLTYFQNEAQLEKSRLLSDRFSAERPKGSFSTLEIQRTEQGDSAMYLCASSLGRQFNYGYTFGSGTRLTVV.

The chain is built from TRBV7-8 and TRBJ1-1, with a weak D call TRBD1 (5 bases). Between the trimmed V and J ends, which lost 1 base and 2 bases, there was a span of 14 bases. CDR1 is SGHVS, CDR2 FQNEAQ, per germline. The CDR3 covers 16 residues. This CDR3 is CASSLGWGGRNTEAFF. CDR3 bases: TGTGCCAGCAGCTTAGGCTGGGGGGGGAGAAACACTGAAGCTTTCTTT.

The chain has TRBV7-9 and TRBJ2-5, with 8 bases fitting TRBD1. This CDR3 contains 14 residues. The V gene's germline CDR1 is SEHNR and CDR2 FQNEAQ (reference sequence). The V and J ends lost 1 base and 7 bases, in that order; junction bases with no gene match: 5. The CDR3: CASSLGQGKVTQYF. As DNA, the CDR3 is TGTGCCAGCAGCTTAGGACAGGGGAAGGTGACCCAGTACTTC.

The V call is TRBV20-1, the J call TRBJ2-3; 10 bases are shared with TRBD2. Germline V gives CDR1 DFQATT, CDR2 SNEGSKA (reference sequence). There are 15 residues in the CDR3. Unmatched junction bases numbered 4, after V lost 3 bases and J lost 1 base. The CDR3 DNA reads as TGCAGTGCTAGTCGTCTAGCGGGGGGCACAGATACGCAGTATTTT. Its translation: CSASRLAGGTDTQYF.

This clone was seen a few times. The chain is built from TRBV4-3 and TRBJ1-2, with D uncertain. This CDR3 is 15 amino acids long. Trimming stripped 1 base from V and 7 bases from J, with 16 bases between. Germline CDR1 is LGHNA and CDR2 is YSLEER. The CDR3 bases are TGCGCCAGCAGCCAAGGACCGCGAGAGGTATTTGGCTACACCTTC. It is translated as CASSQGPREVFGYTF.

The rearrangement joins TRBV18 to TRBJ2-1; the D gene is possibly TRBD2 (6 bases). Germline V gene sequence: CDR1 KGHSH, CDR2 LQKENI. The CDR3 length is 16 residues. V shed 3 bases and J shed 9 bases, with 21 bases lying between them. In nucleotides, the CDR3 is TGTGCCAGCTCACCCCCTTCGTGCGGGAAGGGCTGTGAGCAGTTCTTC. This sequence encodes CASSPPSCGKGCEQFF. Supplemented by reference TRBV18 and TRBJ2-1, the full variable domain reads NAGVMQNPRHLVRRRGQEARLRCSPMKGHSHVYWYRQLPEEGLKFMVYLQKENIIDESGMPKERFSAEFPKEGPSILRIQQVVRGDSAAYFCASSPPSCGKGCEQFFGPGTRLTVL.

CDR3 coding DNA: TGTGCCAGCAGCTTAGCGCTAGGGGGTCCGTACAATGAGCAGTTCTTC. Residues: CASSLALGGPYNEQFF. The chain carries TRBV7-9 and TRBJ2-1; tentatively, D is TRBD1 (6 bases). CDR1 SEHNR and CDR2 FQNEAQ come from the germline V gene (reference sequence). V dropped 0 bases and J dropped 4 bases, with 13 bases sitting between them. The CDR3 loop spans 16 amino acids.

This CDR3 reads CASSRTGEVGTEAFF. As DNA, the CDR3 is TGTGCCAGCAGCCGGACAGGGGAGGTCGGCACTGAAGCTTTCTTT. This chain joins TRBV27 and TRBJ1-1; 9 bases match TRBD1. This CDR3 comprises 15 residues. CDR1 MNHEY and CDR2 SMNVEV come from the germline V gene (reference sequence). Trimming removed 6 bases from V and 4 bases from J; junction bases left unmatched: 9.

J is TRBJ1-4 and V is TRBV19; 11 positions agree with TRBD1. Germline V gene lookup returns CDR1 LNHDA and CDR2 SQIVND (reference sequence). This CDR3 is built from 14 residues. Trimming cost V 10 bases and J 8 bases; bases outside gene matches: 9. This chain's CDR3 is CATARTGGEEKLFF. CDR3 nucleotide sequence: TGTGCCACCGCTCGGACAGGGGGCGAGGAAAAACTGTTTTTT.

On this clone: This sample includes further DNA sequences coding for the same CDR3. V usage is TRBV7-9 and J usage is TRBJ1-1; possibly TRBD1 for D (5 bases). V was shortened by 5 bases and J by 2 bases, with 12 bases between the two germline ends. This CDR3 is built from 14 residues. Germline values: CDR1 SEHNR, CDR2 FQNEAQ (reference sequence). Here the CDR3 reads CASSRGGLNTEAFF. CDR3 DNA sequence: TGTGCCAGCAGCCGGGGGGGATTAAACACTGAAGCTTTCTTT.

This clone has more than one count but fewer than ten. The chain combines TRBV18 with TRBJ2-7; possibly TRBD1 for D (6 bases). Germline V lookup: CDR1 KGHSH, CDR2 LQKENI. V was trimmed by 0 bases and J by 4 bases, leaving 10 bases between them. The CDR3 extends over 14 amino acids. The CDR3 sequence is CASSPPTGWYEQYV. CDR3 nucleotides: TGTGCCAGCTCACCACCCACAGGGTGGTACGAGCAGTACGTC.

The genes are TRBV27 and TRBJ1-1; D is undetermined. Germline values: CDR1 MNHEY, CDR2 SMNVEV (reference sequence). The CDR3 is made up of 13 amino acids. Trimming shortened V by 3 bases and J by 6 bases, and 11 bases separated the two germline ends. The CDR3 DNA reads as TGTGCCAGCAGTTTTGGTAGAGTGGCTGAAGCTTTCTTT. This translates into CASSFGRVAEAFF.

This clone has at least ten counts. V usage is TRBV2 and J usage is TRBJ2-7; 7 nucleotides match TRBD1. The V gene end was trimmed by 4 bases and the J gene end by 2 bases; junction bases not matched to a gene: 8. Germline loops: CDR1 SNHLY, CDR2 FYNNEI. The CDR3 has 15 amino acids. CDR3 region: CASSGRRDSPYEQYV. CDR3 in DNA: TGTGCCAGCAGTGGGCGAAGGGACAGCCCCTACGAGCAGTACGTC.

The CDR3 DNA sequence: TGTGCCAGCAGTCCGGTTTACGGGGTGGCCTACAATGAGCAGTTCTTC. Amino acid sequence: CASSPVYGVAYNEQFF. The gene calls are TRBV27 and TRBJ2-1; tentatively, D is TRBD2 (5 bases). CDR3 length equals 16 residues. From germline, CDR1 is MNHEY and CDR2 SMNVEV (reference sequence). The V gene lost 5 bases and the J gene lost 2 bases, with 16 bases spanning the gap.

The chain links TRBV18 to TRBJ1-1; 7 bases line up with TRBD1. Losses at the gene ends were 3 bases for V and 0 bases for J; bases not matched to a gene: 4. From germline, CDR1 is KGHSH and CDR2 LQKENI. This CDR3 spans 15 amino acids. The CDR3 DNA is TGTGCCAGCTCACCCGGACAGGAGCTGAACACTGAAGCTTTCTTT. The encoded protein is CASSPGQELNTEAFF.

The V call is TRBV7-9, the J call TRBJ2-7; 7 nucleotides agree with TRBD1. Germline trimming cut 8 bases from V and 9 bases from J; bases unmatched to any gene: 19. The CDR3 is made up of 15 amino acids. CDR1 SEHNR and CDR2 FQNEAQ come from the germline V gene (reference sequence). The CDR3 loop is CASGRGGLTTFGQYF. CDR3 DNA: TGTGCCAGCGGCAGAGGGGGCCTAACTACGTTCGGGCAGTACTTC.

The chain links TRBV9 to TRBJ2-7; the match to TRBD2 covers 7 bases. V lost 4 bases to trimming and J lost 5 bases; unmatched junction nucleotides: 9. Per the germline V gene, CDR1 is SGDLS and CDR2 is YYNGEE. This CDR3 spans 14 amino acids. The CDR3, as DNA: TGTGCCAGCAGCCCCCGGGACTACAACCACGAGCAGTACTTC. Protein sequence: CASSPRDYNHEQYF.

This clone was recorded at least ten times. The genes are TRBV18 and TRBJ2-2; D uncertain. Germline assignment: CDR1 KGHSH and CDR2 LQKENI. Trimming removed 3 bases at V and 1 base at J, with 12 bases between. This CDR3 region has 16 residues. The CDR3 protein is CASSPRYTENTGELFF. Here the CDR3 DNA reads TGTGCCAGCTCACCGCGATATACAGAGAACACCGGGGAGCTGTTTTTT.

This chain connects TRBV29-1 to TRBJ1-2; D may be TRBD1 (6 bases). Germline values: CDR1 SQVTM, CDR2 ANQGSEA. This CDR3 is 13 amino acids long. V was shortened by 3 bases and J by 3 bases, with 11 bases between the two germline ends. This CDR3 is CSVDPGEYYGYTF. For the CDR3, the DNA is TGCAGCGTTGATCCAGGGGAATACTATGGCTACACCTTC.

The J gene is TRBJ2-2, the V gene TRBV4-3, with D hard to call. The CDR3 contains 14 residues. The V end lost 1 base, the J end lost 4 bases, and 7 bases lay between the germline ends. CDR1 LGHNA and CDR2 YSLEER come from the germline V gene. The DNA for the CDR3 is TGCGCCAGCAGCCAAGGGCCCGCCACCGGGGAGCTGTTTTTT. Amino acid sequence: CASSQGPATGELFF.

The chain couples TRBV29-1 to TRBJ1-1; D perhaps matches TRBD1 (6 bases). This CDR3 region has 15 residues. Between the trimmed V and J ends, which lost 2 bases and 0 bases, there was a span of 13 bases. The germline gives CDR1 SQVTM, CDR2 ANQGSEA. The CDR3 bases are TGCAGCGTTGAACCGGGGGGGCGGTTGAACACTGAAGCTTTCTTT. This codes for CSVEPGGRLNTEAFF.

The chain uses TRBV10-1 and TRBJ2-2; D perhaps matches TRBD2 (6 bases). The CDR3 is 13 residues long. V lost 4 bases and J lost 7, with 10 bases in between. Germline CDR1 is WNHNN and CDR2 is SYGVQD (reference sequence). CDR3 sequence: CASSVKGGGELFF. In DNA form, the CDR3 reads TGCGCCAGCAGTGTAAAGGGAGGCGGGGAGCTGTTTTTT.

V gene TRBV28 combines with J gene TRBJ2-7; 8 positions match TRBD1. The CDR3 covers 15 residues. The J segment lost 3 bases and the V segment lost 7 bases, leaving 11 bases of the junction unmatched. CDR1 is MDHEN and CDR2 is SYDVKM in the germline V gene. CDR3 in amino acids: CASTTGQGPYYEQYV. In nucleotides, the CDR3 is TGTGCCAGCACTACCGGACAGGGTCCCTACTACGAGCAGTACGTC.

The rearrangement links TRBV11-3 to TRBJ2-5; a weak D match, TRBD1 (5 bases). The CDR3 is made up of 13 amino acids. Germline lookup yields CDR1 SGHNT and CDR2 YENEEA. The V and J ends lost 0 bases and 4 bases respectively, with 6 bases between them. This chain's CDR3 is CASSLEGAETQYF. Here the CDR3 DNA reads TGTGCCAGCAGCTTAGAAGGGGCAGAGACCCAGTACTTC.